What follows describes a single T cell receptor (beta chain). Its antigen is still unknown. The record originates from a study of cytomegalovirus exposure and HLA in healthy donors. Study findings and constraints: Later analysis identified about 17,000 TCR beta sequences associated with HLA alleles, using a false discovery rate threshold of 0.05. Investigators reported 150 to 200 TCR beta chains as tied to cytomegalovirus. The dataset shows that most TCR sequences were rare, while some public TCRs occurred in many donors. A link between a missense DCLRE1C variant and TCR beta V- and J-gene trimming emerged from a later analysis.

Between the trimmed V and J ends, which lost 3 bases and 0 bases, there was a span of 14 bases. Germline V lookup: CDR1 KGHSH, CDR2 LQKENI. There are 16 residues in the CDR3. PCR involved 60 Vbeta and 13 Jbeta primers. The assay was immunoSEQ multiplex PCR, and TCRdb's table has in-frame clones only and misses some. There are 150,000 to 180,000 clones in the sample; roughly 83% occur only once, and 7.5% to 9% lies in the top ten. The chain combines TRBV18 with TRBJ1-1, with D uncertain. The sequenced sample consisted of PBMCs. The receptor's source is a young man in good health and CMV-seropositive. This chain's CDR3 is CASSPAGRHMNTEAFF. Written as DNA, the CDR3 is TGTGCCAGCTCACCTGCGGGCCGGCATATGAACACTGAAGCTTTCTTT.